What follows are 32 T cell receptor beta chains derived from one specimen sequenced in a study of CD8 T cells in Susac syndrome. Reverse transcription used about 0.45 to 1 ug RNA and random hexamers. MiXCR was run by TCRdb on the immunoSEQ multiplex PCR reads, yielding one entry per CDR3 protein. Among about 160,000 distinct CDR3 sequences listed, around 90% were seen once. The sample comprised CD4+ T cells from PBMCs. The receptor source for this set is a human donor in good health.

The chain combines TRBV25-1 with TRBJ2-5, with 9 positions matching TRBD2. From germline, CDR1 is MGHDK and CDR2 SYGVNS. J lost 2 bases, V lost 3 bases, and 7 bases had no gene match. The CDR3 contains 16 residues. CDR3 bases: TGTGCCAGCAGTGAGAGCGGGGGGTTTCGGCAAGAGACCCAGTACTTC. Translated: CASSESGGFRQETQYF.

The chain employs TRBV3-1 and TRBJ2-2; D ambiguous. Trimming shortened V by 0 bases and J by 5 bases, and 1 base separated the two germline ends. From germline, CDR1 is LGHDT and CDR2 YNNKEL (reference sequence). CDR3 size: 12 residues. Here the CDR3 reads CASSQETGELFF. In DNA form, the CDR3 reads TGTGCCAGCAGCCAAGAAACCGGGGAGCTGTTTTTT.

This chain connects TRBV18 to TRBJ1-2, with unresolved D. Per germline, CDR1 KGHSH and CDR2 LQKENI. The CDR3 is made up of 11 amino acids. Trimming left V 2 bases short and J 6 bases short, with 4 bases between. The CDR3 DNA is TGTGCCAGCTCACCAGGCAATGGCTACACCTTC. Translating gives CASSPGNGYTF. The full variable domain, completed using reference TRBV18 and TRBJ1-2, is NAGVMQNPRHLVRRRGQEARLRCSPMKGHSHVYWYRQLPEEGLKFMVYLQKENIIDESGMPKERFSAEFPKEGPSILRIQQVVRGDSAAYFCASSPGNGYTFGSGTRLTVV.

The chain joins TRBV30 to TRBJ1-1; TRBD1 aligns across 10 bases. J was trimmed by 4 bases and V by 2 bases; bases with no gene match: 7. Germline-derived CDR1 and CDR2 are GTSNPN and SVGIG (reference sequence). The CDR3 covers 15 residues. For the CDR3, the DNA is TGTGCCTGGAGTTCTCACCGGGACAGGGGCACTGAAGCTTTCTTT. It yields the protein CAWSSHRDRGTEAFF.

The rearrangement links TRBV24-1 to TRBJ2-3; no clear D. This CDR3 region has 14 residues. Trimming took 3 bases from V and 6 from J, leaving 12 bases between them. In germline, CDR1 is KGHDR, CDR2 SFDVKD. The DNA of the CDR3 is TGTGCCACCAGTGATAGCGCCCCTCTCGATACGCAGTATTTT. Translation gives CATSDSAPLDTQYF.

CDR3 amino acids: CASSELADTQYF. CDR3 in DNA: TGTGCCAGCAGTGAATTGGCGGATACGCAGTATTTT. The rearrangement joins TRBV25-1 to TRBJ2-3; the D is unclear. The CDR3 consists of 12 residues. From germline, CDR1 is MGHDK and CDR2 SYGVNS. Trimming took 1 base from V and 6 from J, leaving 5 bases between them.

V is TRBV7-2 and J is TRBJ1-4, with D possibly TRBD1 on 5 matching bases. The V gene lost 3 bases and the J gene lost 4 bases, with 12 bases spanning the gap. The germline V gene has CDR1 SGHTA and CDR2 FQGNSA. This CDR3 region has 15 residues. As DNA, the CDR3 is TGTGCCAGCAGCTTTGCTAAAGGGGTTAATGAAAAACTGTTTTTT. Translation gives CASSFAKGVNEKLFF.

This clonotype came up once. The rearrangement uses TRBV7-8 and TRBJ1-1; a possible D gene is TRBD1 (5 bases). V was pared by 6 bases and J by 7 bases, with 9 bases between. This CDR3 spans 11 amino acids. Germline-derived CDR1 and CDR2 are SGHVS and FQNEAQ. The CDR3 nucleotides are TGTGCCAGCAGTCGGGGGTTTGAAGCTTTCTTT. Translated, it gives CASSRGFEAFF.

The V call is TRBV20-1, the J call TRBJ2-7; D not certain. Germline V gives CDR1 DFQATT, CDR2 SNEGSKA (reference sequence). This CDR3 has 14 amino acids. The ends were cut back, 1 base at V and 3 bases at J, with 13 bases in the middle. The CDR3 loop is CSARAPGVSYEQYF. CDR3 DNA: TGCAGTGCTAGAGCCCCTGGGGTAAGCTACGAGCAGTACTTC.

This rearrangement joins TRBV5-1 to TRBJ2-3, with 11 bases aligning to TRBD2. The CDR3 runs to 16 residues. Germline lookup yields CDR1 SGHRS and CDR2 YFSETQ. The V gene end was trimmed by 3 bases and the J gene end by 4 bases; junction bases not matched to a gene: 7. CDR3 sequence (DNA): TGCGCCAGCAGCTCTGGTGTGACTAGCGGGGCAGATACGCAGTATTTT. This gives the protein CASSSGVTSGADTQYF.

The rearrangement uses TRBV6-6 and TRBJ1-2, with a possible D match to TRBD1 (5 bases). The V end was cut by 4 bases, the J end by 10 bases, with 16 bases between. This CDR3 has 13 residues. Germline CDR1 MNHNY, CDR2 SVGAGI (reference sequence). CDR3 sequence: CASSLTDRSVYTF. As DNA, the CDR3 is TGTGCCAGCAGTTTGACAGATAGAAGCGTCTACACCTTC.

The V and J genes are TRBV28 and TRBJ2-7; D possibly corresponds to TRBD2 (5 bases). This CDR3 comprises 14 residues. Germline V gene sequence: CDR1 MDHEN, CDR2 SYDVKM. V was pared by 3 bases and J by 2 bases, with 11 bases between. CDR3 in amino acids: CASSFAGLAYEQYF. DNA for the CDR3: TGTGCCAGCAGTTTTGCGGGTCTCGCCTACGAGCAGTACTTC.

This clonotype was counted once. This chain connects TRBV28 to TRBJ2-1, with D possibly being TRBD2 (5 bases). The V end lost 8 bases, the J end lost 7 bases, and 18 bases lay between the germline ends. Looked up from germline, CDR1 is MDHEN and CDR2 is SYDVKM. This CDR3 contains 14 residues. The CDR3 DNA sequence: TGTGCCAGCCATAAGCGGATTTGGGGAAATGAGCAGTTCTTC. It is translated as CASHKRIWGNEQFF.

This clonotype was picked up a small number of times. This rearrangement joins TRBV6-5 to TRBJ2-7; D is perhaps TRBD1 (6 bases). The germline V gene has CDR1 MNHEY and CDR2 SVGAGI. The V end lost 2 bases, the J end lost 0 bases, and 11 bases lay between the germline ends. CDR3 length equals 15 residues. The CDR3 protein is CASSYGGQISYEQYF. CDR3 nucleotide sequence: TGTGCCAGCAGTTACGGTGGACAGATCTCCTACGAGCAGTACTTC.

V and J are TRBV30 and TRBJ2-7; D ambiguous. Trimming stripped 2 bases from V and 5 bases from J, with 10 bases between. From germline, CDR1 is GTSNPN and CDR2 SVGIG (reference sequence). The CDR3 sequence is 12 residues long. In DNA, the CDR3 is TGTGCCTGGAGTTGGCTGGCTGACGAGCAGTACTTC. It translates to CAWSWLADEQYF.

The gene calls are TRBV20-1 and TRBJ1-2; no firm D call. The V and J ends lost 5 bases and 3 bases respectively, with 16 bases between them. There are 14 residues in the CDR3. Germline CDR1 is DFQATT and CDR2 is SNEGSKA (reference sequence). The DNA of the CDR3 is TGCAGTGCTCAGTCCCCGGGGATTGACTATGGCTACACCTTC. Amino acids: CSAQSPGIDYGYTF.

This chain links TRBV15 with TRBJ2-5, with D unclear. Germline-derived CDR1 and CDR2 are LNHNV and YYDKDF (reference sequence). V lost 4 bases, J lost 3 bases, and 6 bases lay in between. This CDR3 has 12 amino acids. CDR3 in DNA: TGTGCCACCAGCACTAGTGAAGAGACCCAGTACTTC. Residues: CATSTSEETQYF.

This chain uses TRBV2 with TRBJ1-5, with unresolved D. The V end lost 4 bases, the J end lost 6 bases, and 7 bases lay between the germline ends. This CDR3 comprises 12 residues. Per germline, CDR1 SNHLY and CDR2 FYNNEI. The CDR3 nucleotides read TGTGCCAGCAGTGTATTAGGTCAGCCCCAGCATTTT. It translates to CASSVLGQPQHF. The variable domain in full, with the rest retrieved from reference TRBV2 and TRBJ1-5, is EPEVTQTPSHQVTQMGQEVILRCVPISNHLYFYWYRQILGQKVEFLVSFYNNEISEKSEIFDDQFSVERPDGSNFTLKIRSTKLEDSAMYFCASSVLGQPQHFGDGTRLSIL.

V and J are TRBV28 and TRBJ2-7; tentative D call: TRBD2 (6 bases). This CDR3 is built from 15 residues. In germline, CDR1 is MDHEN, CDR2 SYDVKM. The germline V and J ends were trimmed by 6 bases and 4 bases, with 19 bases remaining between them. The CDR3 sequence is CASSPAGQERYEQYF. For the CDR3, the DNA is TGTGCCAGCAGCCCCGCGGGGCAGGAGAGGTACGAGCAGTACTTC.

The CDR3 nucleotides are TGTGCCAGCAGCTTGGAAGGGACAGACTACAATGAGCAGTTCTTC. This encodes CASSLEGTDYNEQFF. V gene TRBV5-4 combines with J gene TRBJ2-1; TRBD1 matches at 7 bases. The CDR3 contains 15 residues. Germline CDR1 reads SGHNT; CDR2 reads YYREEE (reference sequence). V shed 0 bases and J 3 bases; nucleotides not matched to a gene: 3.

The chain joins TRBV21-1 to TRBJ2-5; the table assigns TRBD1, which was not confirmed against the DNA. TRBV21-1 is a known pseudogene. This CDR3 has 14 amino acids. The chain's CDR3 is CASSKRTGEETQYF. The CDR3 nucleotides read TGTGCCAGCAGCAAAAGGACAGGAGAGGAGACCCAGTACTTC.

The rearrangement joins TRBV9 to TRBJ2-3; D call uncertain. This CDR3 has 12 amino acids. Per the germline V gene, CDR1 is SGDLS and CDR2 is YYNGEE. Trimming stripped 1 base from V and 8 bases from J, with 8 bases between. CDR3: CASSVTTGTQYF. CDR3 nucleotides: TGTGCCAGCAGCGTAACTACGGGTACGCAGTATTTT.

The rearrangement uses TRBV9 and TRBJ2-1; D might be TRBD1 or TRBD2, each matching 5 bases. The V gene's germline CDR1 is SGDLS and CDR2 YYNGEE. With 2 bases removed from V and 0 bases from J, the gap between germline ends came to 12 bases. The CDR3 totals 16 residues. The CDR3 loop is CASSVRGDRSYNEQFF. The CDR3 DNA sequence: TGTGCCAGCAGCGTTAGAGGGGACCGCTCCTACAATGAGCAGTTCTTC.

The chain links TRBV5-1 to TRBJ2-1, with 10 bases identical to TRBD2. Germline CDR1 and CDR2: SGHRS and YFSETQ. V trimming: 0 bases; J trimming: 10 bases; junction bases outside the gene matches: 16. CDR3 length equals 18 residues. The chain's CDR3 is CASSLDLAGALVVEEQFF. The CDR3 coding sequence is TGCGCCAGCAGCTTGGATCTAGCGGGAGCCCTGGTTGTTGAGGAGCAGTTCTTC. The variable domain in full, completed from reference TRBV5-1 and TRBJ2-1, reads KAGVTQTPRYLIKTRGQQVTLSCSPISGHRSVSWYQQTPGQGLQFLFEYFSETQRNKGNFPGRFSGRQFSNSRSEMNVSTLELGDSALYLCASSLDLAGALVVEEQFFGPGTRLTVL.

The V and J genes are TRBV27 and TRBJ2-1; 11 bases match TRBD2. From germline, CDR1 is MNHEY and CDR2 SMNVEV (reference sequence). CDR3 length: 17 amino acids. V shed 7 bases and J 1 base; nucleotides not matched to a gene: 9. Here the CDR3 DNA reads TGTGCCAGCAAGAGACTAGCGGGAAGTCAGTCCTACAATGAGCAGTTCTTC. It specifies CASKRLAGSQSYNEQFF.

This sequence joins TRBV3-1 and TRBJ2-6; D not certain. The CDR3 is 18 residues long. The V gene's germline CDR1 is LGHDT and CDR2 YNNKEL (reference sequence). Trimming stripped 1 base from V and 0 bases from J, with 13 bases between. CDR3 DNA sequence: TGTGCCAGCAGCCAAGCATTGGCAGGAGTCTCTGGGGCCAACGTCCTGACTTTC. It specifies CASSQALAGVSGANVLTF.

The V call is TRBV7-2, the J call TRBJ2-1; 8 bases line up with TRBD2. With 3 bases clipped from V and 6 bases from J, the junction kept 4 bases outside the gene matches. Per the germline V gene, CDR1 is SGHTA and CDR2 is FQGNSA. The CDR3 extends over 14 amino acids. The CDR3 region has the DNA TGTGCCAGCAGCTTTACTAGCGGAGCCAATGAGCAGTTCTTC. Amino acid sequence: CASSFTSGANEQFF.

This clonotype was seen only once. This chain uses TRBV19 with TRBJ1-1; D call uncertain. The germline V gene encodes CDR1 LNHDA and CDR2 SQIVND (reference sequence). Trimming took 2 bases from V and 0 from J, leaving 7 bases between them. The CDR3 consists of 14 residues. In DNA, the CDR3 is TGTGCCAGTAGTATAAACAGCCTGAACACTGAAGCTTTCTTT. Its translation is CASSINSLNTEAFF.

The genes are TRBV28 and TRBJ1-4; TRBD1 matches 7 bases. CDR3 length equals 14 residues. After removal of 4 bases from V and 3 bases from J, the junction contained 2 bases not matched to a gene. Germline CDR1 and CDR2: MDHEN and SYDVKM. DNA of the CDR3: TGTGCCAGCAGTTCCGGACAGGCTAATGAAAAACTGTTTTTT. This translates into CASSSGQANEKLFF. The whole variable domain, remainder taken from reference TRBV28 and TRBJ1-4, is DVKVTQSSRYLVKRTGEKVFLECVQDMDHENMFWYRQDPGLGLRLIYFSYDVKMKEKGDIPEGYSVSREKKERFSLILESASTNQTSMYLCASSSGQANEKLFFGSGTQLSVL.

The chain employs TRBV12-3 or TRBV12-4 and TRBJ2-5; 8 bases agree with TRBD2. Unmatched junction bases numbered 11, after V lost 6 bases and J lost 5 bases. The CDR3 has 15 residues. The CDR3 nucleotides read TGTGCCAGCAGCACCGGACTAGCAAGACGGGAGACCCAGTACTTC. Amino acids: CASSTGLARRETQYF.

The rearrangement joins TRBV11-3 to TRBJ2-5; D may correspond to TRBD1 or TRBD2 (6 bases each). Trimming shortened V by 8 bases and J by 5 bases, and 15 bases separated the two germline ends. CDR3 size: 13 residues. CDR1 and CDR2 from the germline V gene are SGHNT and YENEEA. The CDR3 bases are TGTGCCAGCCAGAGGGGGGCCGGTGAGACCCAGTACTTC. Its translation is CASQRGAGETQYF.

The chain is built from TRBV5-1 and TRBJ2-2; 10 bases map to TRBD1. Germline values: CDR1 SGHRS, CDR2 YFSETQ. This CDR3 spans 15 amino acids. The V and J ends lost 2 bases and 7 bases, in that order; junction bases with no gene match: 5. CDR3 nucleotide sequence: TGCGCCAGCAGCTTCCGGGACAGGGGAGGCGGGGAGCTGTTTTTT. Protein: CASSFRDRGGGELFF. Variable domain in full (rest from reference TRBV5-1 and TRBJ2-2): KAGVTQTPRYLIKTRGQQVTLSCSPISGHRSVSWYQQTPGQGLQFLFEYFSETQRNKGNFPGRFSGRQFSNSRSEMNVSTLELGDSALYLCASSFRDRGGGELFFGEGSRLTVL.